These T cell receptor beta chains were read from a single sample in a study of T cell responses to AZD1222 COVID-19 vaccine. Using immunoSEQ multiplex PCR, the repertoire was profiled, and TCRdb retains in-frame clones only, with some absent. The sample yields more than 150,000 clones, 85% to 95% seen once. This specimen consisted of peripheral blood, obtained on day 0 of AZD1222 vaccination. All receptors derive from an adult in good health. Both conserved end residues are part of each CDR3. The D gene is left open where the match is weak. Only part of the rows carry a size: once, few, many, or a class if the clone is expanded.

-	15	-	TRBJ1-4	TRBV18	CASSPQWGLLEKLFF	TGTGCCAGCTCACCTCAGTGGGGACTACTCGAAAAACTGTTTTTT
-	12	TRBD1	TRBJ2-1	TRBV29-1	CSVYRGQNEQFF	TGCAGCGTATACAGGGGGCAAAATGAGCAGTTCTTC
-	15	-	TRBJ1-1	TRBV28	CASSPTGTVNTEAFF	TGTGCCAGCAGTCCAACCGGGACGGTGAACACTGAAGCTTTCTTT
once	11	-	TRBJ1-2	TRBV28	CATQGNYGYTF	TGTGCCACCCAGGGGAACTATGGCTACACCTTC
-	15	-	TRBJ1-6	TRBV27	CASRKGLGLDSPLHF	TGTGCCAGCAGGAAGGGTCTGGGGTTGGACTCACCCCTCCACTTT
-	11	-	TRBJ2-3	TRBV6-5	CASTSQDTQYF	TGTGCCAGCACGAGTCAGGATACGCAGTATTTT
-	12	-	TRBJ2-7	TRBV5-1	CASSSPSYEQYF	TGCGCCAGCAGCTCTCCCTCCTACGAGCAGTACTTC
-	16	TRBD1	TRBJ2-3	TRBV6-6	CASSRQGAGITDTQYF	TGTGCCAGCAGTAGACAGGGGGCGGGGATCACAGATACGCAGTATTTT
-	14	-	TRBJ1-4	TRBV28	CASNLSGGNEKLFF	TGTGCCAGCAACCTGAGTGGGGGTAATGAAAAACTGTTTTTT
once	15	-	TRBJ1-4	TRBV19	CASSAQDATNEKLFF	TGTGCCAGTAGTGCGCAGGATGCAACTAATGAAAAACTGTTTTTT
-	12	-	TRBJ1-2	TRBV19	CASSFNGYGYTF	TGTGCCAGTAGTTTTAACGGCTATGGCTACACCTTC
-	15	TRBD1	TRBJ1-2	TRBV28	CASSLTGGANYGYTF	TGTGCCAGCAGTTTAACAGGGGGCGCTAACTATGGCTACACCTTC
-	12	-	TRBJ2-7	TRBV5-4	CASSSDSYEQYF	TGTGCCAGCAGTTCGGACAGCTACGAGCAGTACTTC
-	15	TRBD1	TRBJ1-5	TRBV6-5	CASRTGGPSNQPQHF	TGTGCCAGCAGGACAGGGGGCCCTAGCAATCAGCCCCAGCATTTT
-	15	-	TRBJ1-6	TRBV5-1	CASSLGTSYNSPLHF	TGCGCCAGCAGCTTGGGTACTTCGTATAATTCACCCCTCCACTTT
-	14	TRBD1	TRBJ1-1	TRBV7-9	CASSSRGQNTEAFF	TGTGCCAGCAGCTCCAGGGGGCAGAACACTGAAGCTTTCTTT
once	14	TRBD1	TRBJ1-5	TRBV3-1/TRBV3-2	CASSTRTGNQPQHF	TGTGCCAGCAGCACGCGGACAGGGAACCAGCCCCAGCATTTT
-	17	-	TRBJ2-2	TRBV9	CASSAPPTETNTGELFF	TGTGCCAGCAGCGCCCCCCCGACCGAGACGAACACCGGGGAGCTGTTTTTT
-	18	TRBD1	TRBJ1-2	TRBV11-2	CASRQSPPRTGFFYGYTF	TGTGCCAGCAGGCAATCGCCCCCCAGGACAGGGTTTTTCTATGGCTACACCTTC
-	16	TRBD2	TRBJ2-7	TRBV3-1/TRBV3-2	CASSQDRASGKYEQYF	TGTGCCAGCAGCCAAGATCGGGCTAGCGGGAAGTACGAGCAGTACTTC
-	13	-	TRBJ1-4	TRBV4-2	CASSAKGGEKLFF	TGTGCCAGCAGCGCCAAGGGGGGGGAAAAACTGTTTTTT
-	13	-	TRBJ1-2	TRBV5-1	CASSLVVARGYTF	TGCGCCAGCAGCTTGGTCGTGGCTCGGGGCTACACCTTC
-	14	TRBD2	TRBJ2-5	TRBV5-1	CASSSGLNQETQYF	TGCGCCAGCAGCTCGGGACTAAACCAAGAGACCCAGTACTTC
-	15	TRBD1	TRBJ1-1	TRBV7-9	CAILLGQAMNTEAFF	TGTGCCATTTTATTGGGACAGGCGATGAACACTGAAGCTTTCTTT
-	13	-	TRBJ2-7	TRBV5-1	CASSAGQTYEQYF	TGCGCCAGCAGCGCGGGACAAACCTACGAGCAGTACTTC
-	15	TRBD1	TRBJ1-6	TRBV9	CASSVTGGHNSPLHF	TGTGCCAGCAGCGTTACAGGGGGCCATAATTCACCCCTCCACTTT
-	14	-	TRBJ2-5	TRBV27	CASSPGTLFETQYF	TGTGCCAGCAGTCCCGGGACCCTCTTTGAGACCCAGTACTTC
-	15	TRBD1	TRBJ1-5	TRBV28	CASSNRGQGDQPQHF	TGTGCCAGCAGCAATAGGGGGCAGGGGGATCAGCCCCAGCATTTT
-	14	-	TRBJ2-2	TRBV11-2	CASSPTPNTGELFF	TGTGCCAGCAGCCCGACACCCAACACCGGGGAGCTGTTTTTT
-	13	-	TRBJ2-3	TRBV6-5	CASRAVAGDTQYF	TGTGCCAGCCGCGCGGTGGCTGGAGATACGCAGTATTTT
-	12	-	TRBJ2-1	TRBV6-6	CASSFPGSGQFF	TGTGCCAGCAGTTTCCCAGGATCAGGGCAGTTCTTC
-	15	TRBD1	TRBJ2-7	TRBV27	CASSRQGAASYEQYF	TGTGCCAGCAGTAGACAGGGGGCGGCATCCTACGAGCAGTACTTC
-	13	-	TRBJ1-2	TRBV19	CASSISYNYGYTF	TGTGCCAGTAGTATTAGCTACAATTATGGCTACACCTTC
-	15	-	TRBJ2-1	TRBV27	CASRGGLGLYNEQFF	TGTGCCAGCAGGGGGGGTCTAGGACTGTACAATGAGCAGTTCTTC
-	14	-	TRBJ1-6	TRBV5-5	CASSLAADNSPLHF	TGTGCCAGCAGCTTGGCGGCTGATAATTCACCCCTCCACTTT
-	12	-	TRBJ1-6	TRBV28	CASSLNWRDLHF	TGTGCCAGCAGTTTAAACTGGCGGGACCTCCACTTT
once	16	TRBD2	TRBJ2-7	TRBV19	CASSIGTSGRSYEQYF	TGTGCCAGTAGTATCGGGACTAGCGGGAGGTCCTACGAGCAGTACTTC
-	16	TRBD2	TRBJ2-2	TRBV2	CASSSGRDGSTGELFF	TGTGCCAGCAGTAGCGGGAGGGATGGGAGCACCGGGGAGCTGTTTTTT
-	15	-	TRBJ1-4	TRBV7-2	CASSLRGRGSEKLFF	TGTGCCAGCAGCTTGAGGGGCAGGGGCTCTGAAAAACTGTTTTTT
-	15	TRBD1	TRBJ1-6	TRBV6-5	CASRVTGGAGSPLHF	TGTGCCAGCAGGGTGACAGGGGGCGCCGGTTCACCCCTCCACTTT
-	13	TRBD1	TRBJ2-5	TRBV10-2	CASKRTGEETQYF	TGCGCCAGCAAAAGGACAGGGGAAGAGACCCAGTACTTC